This T cell receptor beta chain was found in a study of T-cell reconstitution after alpha-beta-depleted transplantation in children. Regarding the study as a whole: Hyperexpanded clones declined; after one year, newly produced T cells mostly supplied diversity. Surviving recipient T cells and thymic progenitors underlay high day-60 TCRbeta diversity in some patients. Reportedly, only several hundred clones from non-depleted graft cells drove alpha-beta T-cell counts at about two months.

This sample's TCRbeta library carried unique molecular identifier barcodes. TCRdb re-called the PCR reads with MiXCR, one entry per CDR3 protein. The repertoire holds 90,000 to 130,000 distinct CDR3 sequences, with roughly 6.1% as singletons. The germline V and J ends were trimmed by 0 bases and 6 bases, with 7 bases remaining between them. The germline V gene encodes CDR1 KGHDR and CDR2 SFDVKD. This CDR3 is built from 13 residues. A remark on this clonotype: Antigen: not known.

This receptor was taken from a male patient between 2 and 10 years old who had a stem cell transplant for acute lymphoblastic leukemia, so the T cells may come from the graft donor. This material consisted of PBMCs, mostly from graft donor cells, taken 360 days after TCRalphabeta/CD19-depleted stem cell transplant. The chain links TRBV24-1 to TRBJ1-2; D is uncertain. CDR3: CATSDLERNGYTF. In DNA, the CDR3 is TGTGCCACCAGTGATTTGGAGCGGAATGGCTACACCTTC.